The clone carrying this TCR beta chain showed up just once. The sample originates from a study of blood T cell repertoires in COVID-19. TCRdb keeps only in-frame clones here, not all; method: immunoSEQ multiplex PCR. The sample comprises roughly 140,000 clones, approximately 73% of which are singletons, and more than 3% rests with the top ten. The germline V gene encodes CDR1 SGDLS and CDR2 YYNGEE. Between the trimmed V and J ends, which lost 2 bases and 0 bases, there was a span of 9 bases. The CDR3 runs to 14 residues. The sequenced sample was peripheral blood. The rearrangement uses TRBV9 and TRBJ2-7, with D unclear. This receptor was taken from a woman at least 80 years old with acute or convalescent COVID-19. CDR3 nucleotides: TGTGCCAGCAGCGTCGGTTTGGTCTCCTACGAGCAGTACTTC. The encoded protein is CASSVGLVSYEQYF.